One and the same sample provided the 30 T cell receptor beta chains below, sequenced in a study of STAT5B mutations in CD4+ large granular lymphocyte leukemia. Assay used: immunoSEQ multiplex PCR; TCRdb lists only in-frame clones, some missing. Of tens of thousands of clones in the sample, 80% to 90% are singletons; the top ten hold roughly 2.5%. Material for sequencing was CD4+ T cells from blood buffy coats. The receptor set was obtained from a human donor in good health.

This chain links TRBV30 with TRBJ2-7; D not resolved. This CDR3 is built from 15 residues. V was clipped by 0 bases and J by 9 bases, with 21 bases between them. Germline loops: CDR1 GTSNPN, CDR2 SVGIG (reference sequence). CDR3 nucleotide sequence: TGTGCCTGGAGTGTATACGGGCCTGGCAACCCGAGGCAGTACTTC. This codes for CAWSVYGPGNPRQYF. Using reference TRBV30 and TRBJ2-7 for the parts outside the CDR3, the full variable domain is SQTIHQWPATLVQPVGSPLSLECTVEGTSNPNLYWYRQAAGRGLQLLFYSVGIGQISSEVPQNLSASRPQDRQFILSSKKLLLSDSGFYLCAWSVYGPGNPRQYFGPGTRLTVT.

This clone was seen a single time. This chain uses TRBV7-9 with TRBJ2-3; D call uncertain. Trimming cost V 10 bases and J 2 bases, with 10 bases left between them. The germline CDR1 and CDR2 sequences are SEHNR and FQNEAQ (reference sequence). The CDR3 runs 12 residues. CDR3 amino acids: CATSPFTDTQYF. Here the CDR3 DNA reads TGTGCCACCTCACCGTTCACAGATACGCAGTATTTT.

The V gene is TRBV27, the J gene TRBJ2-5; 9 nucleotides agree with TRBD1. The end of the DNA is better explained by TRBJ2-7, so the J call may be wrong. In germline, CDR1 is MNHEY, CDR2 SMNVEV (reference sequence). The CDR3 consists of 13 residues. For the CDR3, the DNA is TGTGCCAGCAGCAGACAGGGGGCCTACGAGCAGTACTTC. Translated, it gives CASSRQGAYEQYF.

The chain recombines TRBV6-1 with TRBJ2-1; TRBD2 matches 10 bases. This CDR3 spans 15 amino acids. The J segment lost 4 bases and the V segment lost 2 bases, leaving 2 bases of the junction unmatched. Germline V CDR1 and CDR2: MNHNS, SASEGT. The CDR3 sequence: CASSELAGEYNEQFF. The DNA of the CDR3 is TGTGCCAGCAGTGAACTAGCGGGAGAGTACAATGAGCAGTTCTTC.

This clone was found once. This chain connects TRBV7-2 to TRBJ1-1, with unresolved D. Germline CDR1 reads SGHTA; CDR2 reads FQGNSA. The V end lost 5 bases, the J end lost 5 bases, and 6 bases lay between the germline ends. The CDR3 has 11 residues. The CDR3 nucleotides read TGTGCCAGCAGCACGTTTACTGAAGCTTTCTTT. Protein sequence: CASSTFTEAFF.

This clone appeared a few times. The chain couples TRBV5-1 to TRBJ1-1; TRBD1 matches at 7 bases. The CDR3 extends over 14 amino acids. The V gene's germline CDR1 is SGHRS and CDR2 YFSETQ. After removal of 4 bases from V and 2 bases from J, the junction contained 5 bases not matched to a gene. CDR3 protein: CASSGGQLNTEAFF. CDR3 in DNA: TGCGCCAGCAGCGGGGGACAGCTAAACACTGAAGCTTTCTTT.

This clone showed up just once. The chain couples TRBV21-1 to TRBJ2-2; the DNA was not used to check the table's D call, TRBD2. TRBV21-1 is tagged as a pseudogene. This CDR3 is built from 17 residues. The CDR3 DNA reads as TGTGCCAGCAGAAAGACTAGCGGCGTTTCGAACACCGGGGAGCTGTTTTTT. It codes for CASRKTSGVSNTGELFF.

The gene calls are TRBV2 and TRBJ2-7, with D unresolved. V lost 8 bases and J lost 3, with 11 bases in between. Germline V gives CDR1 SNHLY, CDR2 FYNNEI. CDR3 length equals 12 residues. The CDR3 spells CASCSIIYEQYF. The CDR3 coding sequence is TGTGCCAGCTGTAGTATAATCTACGAGCAGTACTTC. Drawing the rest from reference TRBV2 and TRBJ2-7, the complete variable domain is EPEVTQTPSHQVTQMGQEVILRCVPISNHLYFYWYRQILGQKVEFLVSFYNNEISEKSEIFDDQFSVERPDGSNFTLKIRSTKLEDSAMYFCASCSIIYEQYFGPGTRLTVT.

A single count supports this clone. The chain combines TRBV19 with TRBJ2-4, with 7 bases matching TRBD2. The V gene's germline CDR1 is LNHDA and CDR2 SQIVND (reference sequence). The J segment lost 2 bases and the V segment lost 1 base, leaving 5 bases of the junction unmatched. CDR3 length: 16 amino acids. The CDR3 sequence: CASSIGAGDPKNIQYF. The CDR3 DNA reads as TGTGCCAGTAGTATAGGGGCGGGAGATCCCAAAAACATTCAGTACTTC.

The CDR3: CASGLERGTDTQYF. CDR3 sequence (DNA): TGTGCCAGCGGCCTTGAGAGGGGCACAGATACGCAGTATTTT. The V and J genes are TRBV2 and TRBJ2-3; tentative D call: TRBD2 (5 bases). CDR1 is SNHLY, CDR2 FYNNEI, per germline. The CDR3 contains 14 residues. Trimming took 8 bases from V and 1 from J, leaving 13 bases between them.

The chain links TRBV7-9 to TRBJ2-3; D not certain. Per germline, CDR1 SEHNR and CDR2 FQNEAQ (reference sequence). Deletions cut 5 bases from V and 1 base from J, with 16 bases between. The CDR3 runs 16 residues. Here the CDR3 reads CASSRRPDGGTDTQYF. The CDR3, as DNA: TGTGCCAGCAGCCGTCGTCCCGACGGCGGCACAGATACGCAGTATTTT.

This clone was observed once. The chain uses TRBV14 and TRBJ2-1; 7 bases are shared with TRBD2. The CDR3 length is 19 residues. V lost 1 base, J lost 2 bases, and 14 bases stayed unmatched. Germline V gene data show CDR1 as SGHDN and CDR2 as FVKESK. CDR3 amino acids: CASSQVGLASGDTYNEQFF. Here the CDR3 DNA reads TGTGCCAGCAGCCAAGTCGGGTTGGCTAGCGGAGATACCTACAATGAGCAGTTCTTC.

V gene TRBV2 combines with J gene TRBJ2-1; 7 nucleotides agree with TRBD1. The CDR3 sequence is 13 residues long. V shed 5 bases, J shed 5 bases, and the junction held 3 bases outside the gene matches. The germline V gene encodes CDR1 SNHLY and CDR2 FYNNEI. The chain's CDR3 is CASSTQGDNEQFF. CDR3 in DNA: TGTGCCAGCAGTACCCAGGGGGACAATGAGCAGTTCTTC.

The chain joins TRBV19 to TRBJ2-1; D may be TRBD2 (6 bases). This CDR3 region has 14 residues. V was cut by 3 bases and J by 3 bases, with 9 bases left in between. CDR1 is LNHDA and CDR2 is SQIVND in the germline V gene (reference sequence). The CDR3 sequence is CASSMSGLYNEQFF. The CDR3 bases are TGTGCCAGTAGTATGAGCGGGCTCTACAATGAGCAGTTCTTC.

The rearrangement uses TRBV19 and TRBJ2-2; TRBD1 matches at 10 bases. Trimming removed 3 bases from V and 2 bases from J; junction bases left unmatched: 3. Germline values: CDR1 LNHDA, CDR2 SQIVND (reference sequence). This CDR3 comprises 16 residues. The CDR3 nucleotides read TGTGCCAGTAGTATCTCGACAGGGGGCAACACCGGGGAGCTGTTTTTT. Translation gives CASSISTGGNTGELFF.

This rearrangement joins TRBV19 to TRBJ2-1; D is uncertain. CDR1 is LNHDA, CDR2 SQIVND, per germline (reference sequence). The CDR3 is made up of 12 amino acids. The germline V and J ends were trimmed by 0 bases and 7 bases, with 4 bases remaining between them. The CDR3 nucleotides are TGTGCCAGTAGTATAGAGGTTAATGAGCAGTTCTTC. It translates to CASSIEVNEQFF.

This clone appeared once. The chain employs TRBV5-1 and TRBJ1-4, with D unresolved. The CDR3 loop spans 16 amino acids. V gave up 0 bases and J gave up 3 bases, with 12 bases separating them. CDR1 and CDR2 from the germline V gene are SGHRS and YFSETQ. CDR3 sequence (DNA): TGCGCCAGCAGCTTGGGCACAGACGCACCTAATGAAAAACTGTTTTTT. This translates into CASSLGTDAPNEKLFF. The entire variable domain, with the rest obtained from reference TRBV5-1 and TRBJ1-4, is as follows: KAGVTQTPRYLIKTRGQQVTLSCSPISGHRSVSWYQQTPGQGLQFLFEYFSETQRNKGNFPGRFSGRQFSNSRSEMNVSTLELGDSALYLCASSLGTDAPNEKLFFGSGTQLSVL.

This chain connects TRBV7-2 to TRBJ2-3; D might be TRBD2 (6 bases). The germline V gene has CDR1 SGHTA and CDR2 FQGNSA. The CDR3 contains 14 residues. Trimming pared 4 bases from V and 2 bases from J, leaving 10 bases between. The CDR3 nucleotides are TGTGCCAGCAGCTCGGGACTGGCCACAGATACGCAGTATTTT. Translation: CASSSGLATDTQYF. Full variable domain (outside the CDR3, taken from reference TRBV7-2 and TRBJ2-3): GAGVSQSPSNKVTEKGKDVELRCDPISGHTALYWYRQSLGQGLEFLIYFQGNSAPDKSGLPSDRFSAERTGGSVSTLTIQRTQQEDSAVYLCASSSGLATDTQYFGPGTRLTVL.

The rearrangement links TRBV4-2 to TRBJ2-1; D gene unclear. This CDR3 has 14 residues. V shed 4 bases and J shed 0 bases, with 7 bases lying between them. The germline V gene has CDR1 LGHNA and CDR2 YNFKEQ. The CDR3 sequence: CASSPPSSYNEQFF. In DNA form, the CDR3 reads TGTGCCAGCAGCCCCCCAAGCTCCTACAATGAGCAGTTCTTC.

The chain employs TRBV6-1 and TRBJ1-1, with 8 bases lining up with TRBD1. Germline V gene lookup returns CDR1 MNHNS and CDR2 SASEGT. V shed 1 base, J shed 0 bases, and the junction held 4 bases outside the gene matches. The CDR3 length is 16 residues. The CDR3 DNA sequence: TGTGCCAGCAGTGAAGTGGTCAGGGGGCTGAACACTGAAGCTTTCTTT. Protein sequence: CASSEVVRGLNTEAFF.

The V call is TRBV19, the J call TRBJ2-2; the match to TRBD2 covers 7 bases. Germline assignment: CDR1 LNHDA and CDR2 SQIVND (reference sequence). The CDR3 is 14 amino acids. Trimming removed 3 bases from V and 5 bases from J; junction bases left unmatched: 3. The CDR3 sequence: CASSIGGVTGELFF. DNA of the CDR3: TGTGCCAGTAGTATTGGGGGGGTAACCGGGGAGCTGTTTTTT.

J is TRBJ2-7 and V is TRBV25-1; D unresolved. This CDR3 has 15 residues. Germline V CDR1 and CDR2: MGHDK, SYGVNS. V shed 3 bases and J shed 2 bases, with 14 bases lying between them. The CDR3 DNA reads TGTGCCAGCAGTGACCTCATCGGCGGAGCCTACGAGCAGTACTTC. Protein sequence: CASSDLIGGAYEQYF.

The CDR3 spells CASSLAGGQGAGGYTF. The CDR3 region has the DNA TGTGCCAGCAGCTTGGCCGGGGGACAGGGGGCAGGTGGCTACACCTTC. The genes are TRBV5-4 and TRBJ1-2; the match to TRBD1 covers 12 bases. In germline, CDR1 is SGHNT, CDR2 YYREEE (reference sequence). V shed 0 bases, J shed 7 bases, and the junction held 7 bases outside the gene matches. The length of the CDR3 is 16 residues.

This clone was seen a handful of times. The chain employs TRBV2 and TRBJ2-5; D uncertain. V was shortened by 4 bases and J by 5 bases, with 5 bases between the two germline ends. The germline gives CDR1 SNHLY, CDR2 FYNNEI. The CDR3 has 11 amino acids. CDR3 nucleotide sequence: TGTGCCAGCAGTGGCTGGGAGACCCAGTACTTC. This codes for CASSGWETQYF.

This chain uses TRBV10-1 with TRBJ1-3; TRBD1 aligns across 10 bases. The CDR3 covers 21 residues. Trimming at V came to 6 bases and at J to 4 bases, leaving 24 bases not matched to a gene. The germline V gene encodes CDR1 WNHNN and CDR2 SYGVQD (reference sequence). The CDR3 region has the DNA TGCGCCAGCAGCCGAGGGCCTCAGTGGGGGGGACAGGGGCGGTTAGGAAACACCATATATTTT. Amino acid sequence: CASSRGPQWGGQGRLGNTIYF.

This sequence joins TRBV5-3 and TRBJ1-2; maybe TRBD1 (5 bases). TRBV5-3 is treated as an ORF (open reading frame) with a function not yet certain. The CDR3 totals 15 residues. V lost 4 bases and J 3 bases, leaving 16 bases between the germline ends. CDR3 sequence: CARSAAWDRYYGYTF. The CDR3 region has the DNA TGTGCCAGAAGCGCCGCCTGGGACCGATACTATGGCTACACCTTC.

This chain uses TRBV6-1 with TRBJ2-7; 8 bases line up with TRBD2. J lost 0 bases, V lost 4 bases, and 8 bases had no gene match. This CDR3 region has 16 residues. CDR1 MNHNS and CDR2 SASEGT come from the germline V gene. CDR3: CASSAGRGPSSYEQYF. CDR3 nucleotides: TGTGCCAGCAGTGCCGGGAGGGGCCCGTCCTCCTACGAGCAGTACTTC.

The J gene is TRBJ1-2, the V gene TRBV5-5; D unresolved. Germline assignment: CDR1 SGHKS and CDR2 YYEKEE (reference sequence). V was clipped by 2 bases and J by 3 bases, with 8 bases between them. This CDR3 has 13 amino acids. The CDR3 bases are TGTGCCAGCAGCTTTTTCCAGGACTATGGCTACACCTTC. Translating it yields CASSFFQDYGYTF.

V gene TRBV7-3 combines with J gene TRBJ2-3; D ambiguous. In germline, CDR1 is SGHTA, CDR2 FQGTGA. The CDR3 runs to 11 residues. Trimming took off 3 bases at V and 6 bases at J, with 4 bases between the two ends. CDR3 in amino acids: CASSFGDTQYF. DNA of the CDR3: TGTGCCAGCAGCTTCGGTGATACGCAGTATTTT.

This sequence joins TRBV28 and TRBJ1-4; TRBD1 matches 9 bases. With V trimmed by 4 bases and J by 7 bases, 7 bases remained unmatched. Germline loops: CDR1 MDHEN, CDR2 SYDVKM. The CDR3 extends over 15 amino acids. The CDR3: CASSSQRDRVEKLFF. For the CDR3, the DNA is TGTGCCAGCAGTTCCCAACGGGACAGGGTTGAAAAACTGTTTTTT.